The next 30 T cell receptor beta chains were all read from a single sample in a study of T cell changes during pregnancy in multiple sclerosis. Using immunoSEQ multiplex PCR, the repertoire was profiled, and TCRdb retains in-frame clones only, with some absent. The table lists tens of thousands of clones, about 91% of them singletons. Material: CD4+ T cells from peripheral blood mononuclear cells, obtained in the second trimester of pregnancy. These receptors all stem from a female donor in good health, enrolled as a control in a pregnancy study.

The V and J genes are TRBV30 and TRBJ1-3, with 7 bases lining up with TRBD1. V lost 4 bases to trimming and J lost 0 bases; unmatched junction nucleotides: 3. CDR1 and CDR2 from the germline V gene are GTSNPN and SVGIG (reference sequence). The CDR3 is 14 amino acids. The CDR3 nucleotides read TGTGCCTGGAACAGGGGTAGCTCTGGAAACACCATATATTTT. It specifies CAWNRGSSGNTIYF.

The V gene is TRBV10-3, the J gene TRBJ2-4, with TRBD2 matching over 8 bases. There are 15 residues in the CDR3. Germline V gives CDR1 ENHRY, CDR2 SYGVKD. The CDR3 sequence is CACGLLRAGESIQYF. The CDR3 DNA follows: TGTGCGTGCGGGCTACTCAGAGCGGGAGAAAGCATTCAGTACTTC.

The chain uses TRBV18 and TRBJ1-2, with a tentative D call TRBD1 (5 bases). This CDR3 region has 15 residues. The V end was cut by 1 base, the J end by 3 bases, with 12 bases between. CDR1 KGHSH and CDR2 LQKENI come from the germline V gene. CDR3 DNA sequence: TGTGCCAGCTCACCACAGGGGATCGGTTACTATGGCTACACCTTC. This gives the protein CASSPQGIGYYGYTF. The variable domain in full, completed from reference TRBV18 and TRBJ1-2, reads NAGVMQNPRHLVRRRGQEARLRCSPMKGHSHVYWYRQLPEEGLKFMVYLQKENIIDESGMPKERFSAEFPKEGPSILRIQQVVRGDSAAYFCASSPQGIGYYGYTFGSGTRLTVV.

The rearrangement links TRBV7-2 to TRBJ2-5, with D tentatively TRBD1 (5 bases). CDR1 and CDR2 from the germline V gene are SGHTA and FQGNSA. V gave up 5 bases and J gave up 5 bases, with 12 bases separating them. The CDR3 covers 13 residues. CDR3 loop: CASSPTWGETQYF. The CDR3 DNA reads TGTGCCAGCAGCCCTACATGGGGCGAGACCCAGTACTTC.

This clone appeared a single time. The V gene is TRBV25-1, the J gene TRBJ1-2, with 8 bases lining up with TRBD1. Per germline, CDR1 MGHDK and CDR2 SYGVNS. The CDR3 has 14 amino acids. The ends lost 4 bases at V and 6 bases at J; junction bases unmatched: 7. This CDR3 reads CASSAQGAGDGYTF. Written as DNA, the CDR3 is TGTGCCAGCAGTGCCCAGGGGGCGGGTGATGGCTACACCTTC.

This clone was counted only a few times. This chain joins TRBV18 and TRBJ1-2, with D perhaps TRBD1 (5 bases). This CDR3 is built from 13 residues. The V and J ends lost 3 bases and 7 bases respectively, with 12 bases between them. Germline lookup yields CDR1 KGHSH and CDR2 LQKENI. CDR3 sequence: CASSPSGEFGYTF. The CDR3 coding sequence is TGTGCCAGCTCACCGTCGGGGGAGTTTGGCTACACCTTC.

The CDR3 region has the DNA TGTGCCAGCAGCGGTAGCGGGAGGGCAGATACGCAGTATTTT. Protein product: CASSGSGRADTQYF. The V and J genes are TRBV5-6 and TRBJ2-3; 11 bases are a match to TRBD2. The CDR3 consists of 14 residues. Germline values: CDR1 SGHDT, CDR2 YYEEEE. The J segment lost 4 bases and the V segment lost 4 bases, leaving 2 bases of the junction unmatched.

The rearrangement uses TRBV13 and TRBJ2-2; 10 nucleotides match TRBD2. Germline trimming cut 1 base from V and 5 bases from J; bases unmatched to any gene: 7. The germline V gene encodes CDR1 PRHDT and CDR2 FYEKMQ (reference sequence). The CDR3 runs 17 residues. The CDR3 DNA follows: TGTGCCAGCAGCTTAGCTGTGGCTAGCGGGAGTACCGGGGAGCTGTTTTTT. This sequence encodes CASSLAVASGSTGELFF.

The chain joins TRBV15 to TRBJ2-1; TRBD1 aligns across 11 bases. With V trimmed by 5 bases and J by 10 bases, 10 bases remained unmatched. Per the germline V gene, CDR1 is LNHNV and CDR2 is YYDKDF (reference sequence). The CDR3 consists of 15 residues. The CDR3 reads CATSSPGTGGLEQFF. The CDR3 coding sequence is TGTGCCACCAGCTCCCCCGGGACAGGGGGATTGGAGCAGTTCTTC.

The CDR3 loop is CASSDGGGPYEQYF. The CDR3 nucleotides read TGTGCCAGCAGTGACGGGGGGGGACCCTACGAGCAGTACTTC. This rearrangement joins TRBV6-5 to TRBJ2-7; TRBD2 agrees at 8 bases. The CDR3 extends over 14 amino acids. The germline V gene has CDR1 MNHEY and CDR2 SVGAGI. V dropped 5 bases and J dropped 2; count of bases not matched to a gene: 5.

This clone has only a few counts. The V gene is TRBV9, the J gene TRBJ2-5; 7 bases are a match to TRBD1. Germline lookup yields CDR1 SGDLS and CDR2 YYNGEE. V shed 3 bases, J shed 3 bases, and the junction held 5 bases outside the gene matches. The CDR3 runs to 14 residues. The CDR3 is CASSEYRGKETQYF. In DNA form, the CDR3 reads TGTGCCAGCAGCGAGTACAGGGGAAAAGAGACCCAGTACTTC.

This clone occurred once. CDR3 DNA: TGTGCCAGCTCACCACTTGAGGGTCTGGGAGAGACCCAGTACTTC. Amino acid sequence: CASSPLEGLGETQYF. The chain joins TRBV18 to TRBJ2-5, with D possibly matching TRBD2 (5 bases). Trimming took off 1 base at V and 4 bases at J, with 13 bases between the two ends. Germline CDR1 and CDR2: KGHSH and LQKENI. The CDR3 loop spans 15 amino acids.

This clone showed up just a few times. V gene TRBV9 combines with J gene TRBJ2-1; 9 bases map to TRBD1. Germline CDR1 reads SGDLS; CDR2 reads YYNGEE. V trimming: 3 bases; J trimming: 2 bases; junction bases outside the gene matches: 12. CDR3 length equals 18 residues. In nucleotides, the CDR3 is TGTGCCAGCAGCGCAACCGAATCCAGACAGGGGGCCTACAATGAGCAGTTCTTC. Encoded protein: CASSATESRQGAYNEQFF.

The V and J genes are TRBV27 and TRBJ1-2; 9 bases are a match to TRBD1. The CDR3 consists of 15 residues. CDR1 MNHEY and CDR2 SMNVEV come from the germline V gene (reference sequence). V lost 5 bases to trimming and J lost 6 bases; unmatched junction nucleotides: 10. The CDR3 protein is CASSPLDRGRDGYTF. CDR3 DNA: TGTGCCAGCAGTCCCCTGGACAGGGGACGGGATGGCTACACCTTC.

V and J are TRBV1 and TRBJ2-5; TRBD2 was called by the table and not checked on the DNA. TRBV1 is a recognized pseudogene. CDR3 length equals 14 residues. CDR3 sequence (DNA): TGCACCAGCAGCCGACCCCCCGGGGGAGAGACCCAGTACTTC. This sequence encodes CTSSRPPGGETQYF.

The CDR3 here is CASNLQLDQPQHF. As DNA, the CDR3 is TGTGCCAGCAATTTACAGCTGGATCAGCCCCAGCATTTT. V is TRBV2 and J is TRBJ1-5, with no clear D. Germline V gene sequence: CDR1 SNHLY, CDR2 FYNNEI. The germline V and J ends were trimmed by 7 bases and 5 bases, with 12 bases remaining between them. The CDR3 is 13 residues long.

J is TRBJ2-5 and V is TRBV30; weak D call: TRBD2 (5 bases). V was pared by 0 bases and J by 5 bases, with 16 bases between. This CDR3 spans 15 amino acids. Germline-derived CDR1 and CDR2 are GTSNPN and SVGIG (reference sequence). The CDR3 DNA is TGTGCCTGGAGTGTTCGGTCCGGAGGATTCGAGACCCAGTACTTC. Its protein is CAWSVRSGGFETQYF. The full variable domain, rest sourced from reference TRBV30 and TRBJ2-5, is SQTIHQWPATLVQPVGSPLSLECTVEGTSNPNLYWYRQAAGRGLQLLFYSVGIGQISSEVPQNLSASRPQDRQFILSSKKLLLSDSGFYLCAWSVRSGGFETQYFGPGTRLLVL.

The CDR3 DNA reads as TGTGCCAGCAGGCGGGACAGCCGACCTAATGAAAAACTGTTTTTT. This gives the protein CASRRDSRPNEKLFF. The chain has TRBV27 and TRBJ1-4; TRBD1 agrees at 7 bases. V was pared by 6 bases and J by 3 bases, with 7 bases of the junction left unmatched. The CDR3 covers 15 residues. Germline V gives CDR1 MNHEY, CDR2 SMNVEV (reference sequence).

This chain links TRBV27 with TRBJ2-2; possibly TRBD2 for D (5 bases). This CDR3 comprises 12 residues. The V end was cut by 5 bases, the J end by 8 bases, with 9 bases between. Germline CDR1 reads MNHEY; CDR2 reads SMNVEV (reference sequence). The CDR3 DNA sequence: TGTGCCAGCAGTCGGCCGGGGGGGGAGCTGTTTTTT. Translated, it gives CASSRPGGELFF.

The V call is TRBV2, the J call TRBJ1-3, with 7 bases fitting TRBD1. V lost 6 bases to trimming and J lost 0 bases; unmatched junction nucleotides: 11. This CDR3 has 17 residues. The germline V gene encodes CDR1 SNHLY and CDR2 FYNNEI. CDR3 DNA: TGTGCCAGCAGCCGAACGGGACAGCTTCTCTCTGGAAACACCATATATTTT. This gives the protein CASSRTGQLLSGNTIYF.

This chain connects TRBV7-8 to TRBJ2-2, with 10 bases that match TRBD2. V dropped 3 bases and J dropped 4; count of bases not matched to a gene: 5. Germline V gene lookup returns CDR1 SGHVS and CDR2 FQNEAQ. This CDR3 is built from 16 residues. The DNA of the CDR3 is TGTGCCAGCAGCTTTATAGCGGGAGGTGGCACCGGGGAGCTGTTTTTT. Translated, it gives CASSFIAGGGTGELFF.

The chain uses TRBV7-3 and TRBJ2-1; D possibly corresponds to TRBD1 (5 bases). V lost 6 bases, J lost 8 bases, and 11 bases lay in between. CDR1 is SGHTA and CDR2 is FQGTGA in the germline V gene. There are 12 residues in the CDR3. DNA for the CDR3: TGTGCCAGCAGTCAGGCAGGGCATGAGCAGTTCTTC. Protein product: CASSQAGHEQFF.

This chain uses TRBV6-1 with TRBJ1-2; D is unclear. The V end lost 1 base, the J end lost 4 bases, and 4 bases lay between the germline ends. This CDR3 is 12 amino acids long. Germline CDR1 and CDR2: MNHNS and SASEGT. DNA for the CDR3: TGTGCCAGCAGTGAAGGGCCCTATGGCTACACCTTC. Translation: CASSEGPYGYTF.

The chain uses TRBV6-4 and TRBJ2-6, with 9 bases that match TRBD1. The CDR3 is 13 residues long. Germline CDR1 reads MRHNA; CDR2 reads SNTAGT. With 5 bases clipped from V and 14 bases from J, the junction kept 7 bases outside the gene matches. In nucleotides, the CDR3 is TGTGCCAGCAGTACCATCACAGGGGGCCTCCTGACTTTC. It encodes CASSTITGGLLTF.

The CDR3 is CASSRTSGGGDTQYF. The CDR3 DNA reads as TGCGCCAGCAGTCGGACTAGCGGGGGAGGAGATACGCAGTATTTT. This sequence joins TRBV10-1 and TRBJ2-3; TRBD2 matches at 13 bases. Germline assignment: CDR1 WNHNN and CDR2 SYGVQD (reference sequence). This CDR3 comprises 15 residues. The V and J ends lost 5 bases and 5 bases, in that order; junction bases with no gene match: 4.

V is TRBV28 and J is TRBJ2-4; TRBD1 aligns across 8 bases. V dropped 5 bases and J dropped 2; count of bases not matched to a gene: 5. CDR1 and CDR2 from the germline V gene are MDHEN and SYDVKM. The CDR3 sequence is 15 residues long. This CDR3 is CASSPGGASKNIQYF. The DNA for the CDR3 is TGTGCCAGCAGTCCAGGGGGCGCGTCCAAAAACATTCAGTACTTC.

On this clone itself: Additional DNA sequences in this sample encode the identical CDR3. V usage is TRBV7-2 and J usage is TRBJ2-7; 10 nucleotides line up with TRBD2. From germline, CDR1 is SGHTA and CDR2 FQGNSA. The CDR3 consists of 14 residues. V trimming: 4 bases; J trimming: 0 bases; junction bases outside the gene matches: 0. CDR3 protein: CASSSSGSSYEQYF. Here the CDR3 DNA reads TGTGCCAGCAGCTCTAGCGGGAGCTCCTACGAGCAGTACTTC.

This rearrangement joins TRBV2 to TRBJ2-6; possibly TRBD1 for D (5 bases). CDR3 size: 14 residues. Trimming shortened V by 8 bases and J by 2 bases, and 10 bases separated the two germline ends. Germline V CDR1 and CDR2: SNHLY, FYNNEI. CDR3 residues: CASLTGTGANVLTF. In DNA, the CDR3 is TGTGCCAGCCTCACAGGTACTGGGGCCAACGTCCTGACTTTC. Drawing the rest from reference TRBV2 and TRBJ2-6, the complete variable domain is EPEVTQTPSHQVTQMGQEVILRCVPISNHLYFYWYRQILGQKVEFLVSFYNNEISEKSEIFDDQFSVERPDGSNFTLKIRSTKLEDSAMYFCASLTGTGANVLTFGAGSRLTVL.

The chain has TRBV28 and TRBJ1-5, with a tentative D call TRBD1 (5 bases). CDR3 length equals 13 residues. The V and J ends lost 7 bases and 7 bases respectively, with 14 bases between them. In germline, CDR1 is MDHEN, CDR2 SYDVKM. In nucleotides, the CDR3 is TGTGCCAGCAAGACCCCAGGGCACCAGCCCCAGCATTTT. Protein: CASKTPGHQPQHF. Looking up the rest from reference TRBV28 and TRBJ1-5 gives the full variable domain: DVKVTQSSRYLVKRTGEKVFLECVQDMDHENMFWYRQDPGLGLRLIYFSYDVKMKEKGDIPEGYSVSREKKERFSLILESASTNQTSMYLCASKTPGHQPQHFGDGTRLSIL.

This chain uses TRBV28 with TRBJ2-7; TRBD2 is a possible D gene (7 bases). CDR3 length: 16 residues. Germline-derived CDR1 and CDR2 are MDHEN and SYDVKM. The V end lost 4 bases, the J end lost 7 bases, and 23 bases lay between the germline ends. The DNA of the CDR3 is TGTGCCAGCAGTTCCCCAGGGAGGGGGTCAGTCGAAGAGCAGTACTTC. The encoded protein is CASSSPGRGSVEEQYF. The entire variable domain, with the rest obtained from reference TRBV28 and TRBJ2-7, is as follows: DVKVTQSSRYLVKRTGEKVFLECVQDMDHENMFWYRQDPGLGLRLIYFSYDVKMKEKGDIPEGYSVSREKKERFSLILESASTNQTSMYLCASSSPGRGSVEEQYFGPGTRLTVT.